A single T cell receptor (beta chain) is shown here with its context. Per-sample PBMC isolation yielded at least 7 million cells. This CDR3 is built from 13 residues. Germline V gives CDR1 MNHEY, CDR2 SVGAGI. The V and J ends lost 8 bases and 8 bases respectively, with 16 bases between them. These data belong to a study of blood T cells in healthy people across ages. The authors ran a second PCR of about 6 to 11 cycles using a sample-barcoded 5' primer and a J-beta primer mix. From the 5' RACE reads, TCRdb called clonotypes with MiXCR, one entry per CDR3 protein. The table lists some 670,000 distinct CDR3 sequences, about 51% of them singletons.

Sequenced sample: blood. The clonotype was recovered from a woman older than 75 in good health. This rearrangement joins TRBV6-5 to TRBJ2-1; possible D gene TRBD2, 5 bases. This CDR3 is CASASGLPDEQFF. The DNA of the CDR3 is TGTGCCAGCGCGTCAGGACTCCCGGATGAGCAGTTCTTC.